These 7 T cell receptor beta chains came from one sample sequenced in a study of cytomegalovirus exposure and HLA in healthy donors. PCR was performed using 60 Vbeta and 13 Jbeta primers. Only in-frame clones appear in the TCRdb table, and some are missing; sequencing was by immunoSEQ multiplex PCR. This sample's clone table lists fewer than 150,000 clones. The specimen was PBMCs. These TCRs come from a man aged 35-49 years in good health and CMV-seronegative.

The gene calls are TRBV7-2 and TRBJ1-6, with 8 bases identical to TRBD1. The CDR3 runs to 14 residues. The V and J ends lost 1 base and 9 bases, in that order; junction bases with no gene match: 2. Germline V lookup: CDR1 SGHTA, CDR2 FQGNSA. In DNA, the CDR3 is TGTGCCAGCAGCTTAGGACAGGGGACTTCACCCCTCCACTTT. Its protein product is CASSLGQGTSPLHF.

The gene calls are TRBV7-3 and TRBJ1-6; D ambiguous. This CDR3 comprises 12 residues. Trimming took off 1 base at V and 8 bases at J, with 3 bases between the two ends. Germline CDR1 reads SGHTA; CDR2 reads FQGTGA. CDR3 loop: CASSLIDSPLHF. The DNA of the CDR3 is TGTGCCAGCAGCTTAATCGATTCACCCCTCCACTTT.

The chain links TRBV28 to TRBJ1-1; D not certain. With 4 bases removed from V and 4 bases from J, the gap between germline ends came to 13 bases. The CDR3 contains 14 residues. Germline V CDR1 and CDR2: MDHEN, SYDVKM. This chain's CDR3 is CASSSRADATEAFF. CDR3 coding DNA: TGTGCCAGCAGTTCCCGAGCGGACGCCACTGAAGCTTTCTTT.

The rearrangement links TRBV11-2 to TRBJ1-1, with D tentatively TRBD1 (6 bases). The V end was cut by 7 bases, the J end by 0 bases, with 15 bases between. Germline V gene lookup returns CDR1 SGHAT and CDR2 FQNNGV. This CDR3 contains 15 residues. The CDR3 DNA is TGTGCCAGCACCCCAGGGGCCCCCATGAACACTGAAGCTTTCTTT. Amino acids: CASTPGAPMNTEAFF.

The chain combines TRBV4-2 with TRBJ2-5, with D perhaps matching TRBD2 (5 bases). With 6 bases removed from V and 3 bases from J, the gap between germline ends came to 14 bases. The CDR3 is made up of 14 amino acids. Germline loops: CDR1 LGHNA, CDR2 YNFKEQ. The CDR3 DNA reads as TGTGCCAGCAGTCGGGGATGGGGTGAAGAGACCCAGTACTTC. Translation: CASSRGWGEETQYF.

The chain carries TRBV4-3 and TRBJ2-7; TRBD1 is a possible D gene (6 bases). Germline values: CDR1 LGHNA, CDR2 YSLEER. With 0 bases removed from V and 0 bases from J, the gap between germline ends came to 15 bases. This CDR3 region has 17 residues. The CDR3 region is CASSQDLGQGSSYEQYF. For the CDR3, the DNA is TGCGCCAGCAGCCAAGATCTCGGCCAGGGGAGCTCCTACGAGCAGTACTTC.

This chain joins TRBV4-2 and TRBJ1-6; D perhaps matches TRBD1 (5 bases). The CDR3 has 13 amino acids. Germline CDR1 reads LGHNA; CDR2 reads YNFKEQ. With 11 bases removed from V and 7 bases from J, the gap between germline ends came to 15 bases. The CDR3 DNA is TGTGCCTGTGCAGCAGGGAACAATTCACCCCTCCACTTT. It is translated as CACAAGNNSPLHF.